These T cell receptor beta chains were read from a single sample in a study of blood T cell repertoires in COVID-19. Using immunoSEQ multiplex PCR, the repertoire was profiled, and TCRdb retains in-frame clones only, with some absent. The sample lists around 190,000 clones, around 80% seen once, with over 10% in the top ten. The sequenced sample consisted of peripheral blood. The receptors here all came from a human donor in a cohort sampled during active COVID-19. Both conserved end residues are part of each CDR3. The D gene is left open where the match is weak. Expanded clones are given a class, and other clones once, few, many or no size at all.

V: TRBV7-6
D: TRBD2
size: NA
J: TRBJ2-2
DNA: TGTGCCAGCAGCTTCCTAGCGGGAGAGTCCACCGGGGAGCTGTTTTTT
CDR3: CASSFLAGESTGELFF

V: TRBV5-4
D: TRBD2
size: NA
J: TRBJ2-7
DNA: TGTGCCAGCAGCAATCGCGGGAGGGCCCCCGAGCAGTACTTC
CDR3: CASSNRGRAPEQYF

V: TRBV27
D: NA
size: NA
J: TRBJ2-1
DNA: TGTGCCAGCAGTTTGGGCAACTCCTACAATGAGCAGTTCTTC
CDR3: CASSLGNSYNEQFF

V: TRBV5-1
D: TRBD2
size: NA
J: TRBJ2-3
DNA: TGCGCCAGCAGCTTGGTAGGACTAGGGGCAGATACGCAGTATTTT
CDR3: CASSLVGLGADTQYF

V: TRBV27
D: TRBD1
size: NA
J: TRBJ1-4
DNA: TGTGCCAGCAGTCGGACAGGGTTGAATGAAAAACTGTTTTTT
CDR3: CASSRTGLNEKLFF

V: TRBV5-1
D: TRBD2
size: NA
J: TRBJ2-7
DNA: TGCGCCAGCAGCTTGGGAAGCGGGGTCCCCTACGAGCAGTACTTC
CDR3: CASSLGSGVPYEQYF

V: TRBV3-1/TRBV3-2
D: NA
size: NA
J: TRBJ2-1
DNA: TGTGCCAGCAGCCAGGCCCTGACTAGGGCCAATGAGCAGTTCTTC
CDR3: CASSQALTRANEQFF

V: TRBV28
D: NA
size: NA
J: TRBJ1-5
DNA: TGTGCCAGCACCCTCCCACCCAGGGGAACCCAGCCCCAGCATTTT
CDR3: CASTLPPRGTQPQHF

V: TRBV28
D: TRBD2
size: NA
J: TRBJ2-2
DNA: TGTGCCAGCAGCTCGACCTTCTTAGCGGGATACACCGGGGAGCTGTTTTTT
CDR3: CASSSTFLAGYTGELFF

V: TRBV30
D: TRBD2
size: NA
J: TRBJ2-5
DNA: TGTGCCTGGAGTGTATACCGGGGAGGGGCAGAGACCCAGTACTTC
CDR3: CAWSVYRGGAETQYF

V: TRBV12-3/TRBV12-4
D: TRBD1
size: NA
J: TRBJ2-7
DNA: TGTGCCAGCAGCCGGGGGACAGGCTACGAGCAGTACTTC
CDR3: CASSRGTGYEQYF

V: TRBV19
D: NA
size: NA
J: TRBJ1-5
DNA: TGTGCCAGTAGTATGGCAGGCCTTTATAGCAATCAGCCCCAGCATTTT
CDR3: CASSMAGLYSNQPQHF

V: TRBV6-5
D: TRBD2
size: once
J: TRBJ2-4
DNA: TGTGCCAGCAGCGCCGGGACTAGATGGTACATTCAGTACTTC
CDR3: CASSAGTRWYIQYF

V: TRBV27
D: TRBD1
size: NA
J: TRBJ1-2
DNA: TGTGCCAGCAGGGACAGGGGGCTGGGCTACACCTTC
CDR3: CASRDRGLGYTF

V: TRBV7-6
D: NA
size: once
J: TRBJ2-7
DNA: TGTGCCAGCAGCACCGAACAGGGAGTGGAGGAGCAGTACTTC
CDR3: CASSTEQGVEEQYF

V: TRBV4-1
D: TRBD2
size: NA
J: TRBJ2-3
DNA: TGCGCCAGCAGCCAAGGTAGGACTAGCGGACTCACAGATACGCAGTATTTT
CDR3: CASSQGRTSGLTDTQYF

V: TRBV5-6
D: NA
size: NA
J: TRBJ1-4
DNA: TGTGCCAGCAGCCGCGTTCGGGGTTTTAATGAAAAACTGTTTTTT
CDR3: CASSRVRGFNEKLFF

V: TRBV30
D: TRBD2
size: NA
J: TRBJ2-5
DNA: TGTGCCTGGACCAGGACTAGTCGGGAGACCCAGTACTTC
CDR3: CAWTRTSRETQYF

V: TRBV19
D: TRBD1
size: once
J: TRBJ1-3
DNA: TGTGCCAGTGGGACAGGCTACGCTTACTCTGGAAACACCATATATTTT
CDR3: CASGTGYAYSGNTIYF

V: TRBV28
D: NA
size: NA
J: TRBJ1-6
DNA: TGTGCCAGCAGTACCCCATTTGGAGGGAGGGGTTCACCCCTCCACTTT
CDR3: CASSTPFGGRGSPLHF

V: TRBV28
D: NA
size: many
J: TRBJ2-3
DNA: TGTGCCAGCAGTTTAGGCGGGTTCGGTACGCAGTATTTT
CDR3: CASSLGGFGTQYF

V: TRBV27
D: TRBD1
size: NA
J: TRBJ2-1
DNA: TGTGCCAGCGGGACAGGGGATCAACGGGCGGCCTACAATGAGCAGTTCTTC
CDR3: CASGTGDQRAAYNEQFF

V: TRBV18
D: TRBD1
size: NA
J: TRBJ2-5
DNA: TGTGCCAGCTCACTCAGACAGGGGCACCAAGAGACCCAGTACTTC
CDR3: CASSLRQGHQETQYF

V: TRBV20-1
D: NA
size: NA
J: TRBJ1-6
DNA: TGCAGTGCTAGTGGACAACCCAGGAATTCACCCCTCCACTTT
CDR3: CSASGQPRNSPLHF

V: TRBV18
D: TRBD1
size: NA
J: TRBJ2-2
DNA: TGTGCCAGCTCACGACAGGGGGGTAACACCGGGGAGCTGTTTTTT
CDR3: CASSRQGGNTGELFF

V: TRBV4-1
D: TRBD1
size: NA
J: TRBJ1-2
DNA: TGCGCCAGCAGCCAACCGCAGGGGGCGCGGAGTGGCTACACCTTC
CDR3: CASSQPQGARSGYTF

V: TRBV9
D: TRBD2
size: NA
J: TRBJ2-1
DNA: TGTGCCAGCAGCCCCCGACTAGCGGGCGTCTACAATGAGCAGTTCTTC
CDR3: CASSPRLAGVYNEQFF

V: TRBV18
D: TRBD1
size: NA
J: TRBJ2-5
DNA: TGTGCCAGCTCGCCGACAGGGGTTCAAGAGACCCAGTACTTC
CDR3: CASSPTGVQETQYF

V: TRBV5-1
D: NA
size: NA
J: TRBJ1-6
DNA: TGCGCCAGCAGCCCCCGGACAAGCTATAATTCACCCCTCCACTTT
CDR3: CASSPRTSYNSPLHF

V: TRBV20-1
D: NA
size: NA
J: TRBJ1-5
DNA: TGCAGTGCTAGTATGGATACAGGCCTCAAACCCCAGCATTTT
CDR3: CSASMDTGLKPQHF

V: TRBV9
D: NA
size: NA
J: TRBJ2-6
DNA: TGTGCCAGCAGCGTAGCTCCCTCGGTTACTGGGGCCAACGTCCTGACTTTC
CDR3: CASSVAPSVTGANVLTF

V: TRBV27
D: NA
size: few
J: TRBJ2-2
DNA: TGTGCCAGCAGTGGTCCTATGAGCACCGGGGAGCTGTTTTTT
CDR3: CASSGPMSTGELFF

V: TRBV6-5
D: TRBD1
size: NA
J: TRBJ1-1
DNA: TGTGCCAGCAGTTACCGGGACAGGGGGCGATCTGAAGCTTTCTTT
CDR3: CASSYRDRGRSEAFF

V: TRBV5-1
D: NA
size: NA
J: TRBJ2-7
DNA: TGCGCCAGCAGCTTGGCCTGGCAGGACGAGCAGTACTTC
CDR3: CASSLAWQDEQYF

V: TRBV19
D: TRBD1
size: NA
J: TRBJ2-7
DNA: TGTGCCAGTAGTACCCGTGAGGGGGCGACCTACGAGCAGTACTTC
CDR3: CASSTREGATYEQYF

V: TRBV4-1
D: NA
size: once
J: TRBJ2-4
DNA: TGCGCCAGCAGCCAAGTGGGACAAACCAAAAACATTCAGTACTTC
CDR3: CASSQVGQTKNIQYF

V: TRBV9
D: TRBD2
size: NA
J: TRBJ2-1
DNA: TGTGCCAGCAGCGTAGGCGGGGGGGGTTACAATGAGCAGTTCTTC
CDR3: CASSVGGGGYNEQFF

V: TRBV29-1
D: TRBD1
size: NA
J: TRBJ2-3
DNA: TGCAGCGTTGGGACAGGGGCCTCCACAGATACGCAGTATTTT
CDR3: CSVGTGASTDTQYF

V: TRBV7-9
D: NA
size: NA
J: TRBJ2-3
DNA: TGTGCCAGCAGCTTAGCACAGGGCCACACAGATACGCAGTATTTT
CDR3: CASSLAQGHTDTQYF

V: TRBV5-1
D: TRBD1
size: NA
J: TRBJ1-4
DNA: TGCGCCAGCAGCTTAAACAGGGGGCCGGTTGAAAAACTGTTTTTT
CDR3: CASSLNRGPVEKLFF

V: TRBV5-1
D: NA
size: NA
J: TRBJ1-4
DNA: TGCGCCAGCAGCTCCCTCGATCAGGCGGAAAAACTGTTTTTT
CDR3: CASSSLDQAEKLFF

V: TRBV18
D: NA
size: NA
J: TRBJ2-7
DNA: TGTGCCAGCTCTGTCGACAGGAGCTCCTACGAGCAGTACTTC
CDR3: CASSVDRSSYEQYF

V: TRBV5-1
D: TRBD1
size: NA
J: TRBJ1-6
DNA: TGCGCCAGCAGCCGAAGGCTTGACAGGGAGGTTATAATGAAGAATTCACCCCTCCACTTT
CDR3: CASSRRLDREVIMKNSPLHF

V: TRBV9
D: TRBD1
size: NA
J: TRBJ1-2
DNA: TGTGCCAGCAGCGACCGGACAGGGGGCGACGAGGGTAACTATGGCTACACCTTC
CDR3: CASSDRTGGDEGNYGYTF

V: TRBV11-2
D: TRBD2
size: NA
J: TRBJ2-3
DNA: TGTGCCAGCAGGACCGGGACTAGGGGAGATACGCAGTATTTT
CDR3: CASRTGTRGDTQYF

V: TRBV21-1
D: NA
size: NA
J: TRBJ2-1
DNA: TGTGCCAGCAGCAAACGGGGACTAGCGGGAAGTAGGTCCTACAATGAGCAGTTCTTC
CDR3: CASSKRGLAGSRSYNEQFF

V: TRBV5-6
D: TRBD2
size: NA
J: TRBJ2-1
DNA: TGTGCCAGCAGCCGGACTAGCGGGAGGGGCCCATACAATGAGCAGTTCTTC
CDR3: CASSRTSGRGPYNEQFF

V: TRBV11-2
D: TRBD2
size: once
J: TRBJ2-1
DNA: TGTGCCAGCAGCTCCGTAGCAAGCGGGAGCTCCTACAATGAGCAGTTCTTC
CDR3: CASSSVASGSSYNEQFF

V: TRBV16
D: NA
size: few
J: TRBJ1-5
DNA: TGTGCCAGCAGCCAATCGTCGGCGGGAAATCAGCCCCAGCATTTT
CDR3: CASSQSSAGNQPQHF

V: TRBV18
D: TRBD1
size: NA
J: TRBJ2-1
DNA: TGTGCCAGCTCACCGGGGACAGGGGGCTTCTACAATGAGCAGTTCTTC
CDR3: CASSPGTGGFYNEQFF

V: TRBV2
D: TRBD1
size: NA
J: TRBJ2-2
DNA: TGTGCCAGCAGTGAGTTAGGGACAGGGGCCACCGGGGAGCTGTTTTTT
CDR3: CASSELGTGATGELFF

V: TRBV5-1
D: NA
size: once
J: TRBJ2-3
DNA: TGCGCCAGCGCCACACCGCCAGCGCGCACAGATACGCAGTATTTT
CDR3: CASATPPARTDTQYF

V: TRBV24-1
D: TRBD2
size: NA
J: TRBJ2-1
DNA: TGTGCCACCAGTGATTTGAGCATAGCGGGACTAACAAATGAGCAGTTCTTC
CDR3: CATSDLSIAGLTNEQFF

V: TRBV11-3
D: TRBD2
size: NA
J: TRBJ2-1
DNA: TGTGCCAGCAGCTCCAGTAGGACTAGCGGTCCGCGTGGTGAGCAGTTCTTC
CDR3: CASSSSRTSGPRGEQFF

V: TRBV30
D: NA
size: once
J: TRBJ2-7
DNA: TGTGCCTGGAGTGTAAGCAATCCCTACGAGCAGTACTTC
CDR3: CAWSVSNPYEQYF

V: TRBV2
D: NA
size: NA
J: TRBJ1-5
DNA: TGTGCCAGCAGCGCTTGGACACGCAATCAGCCCCAGCATTTT
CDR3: CASSAWTRNQPQHF

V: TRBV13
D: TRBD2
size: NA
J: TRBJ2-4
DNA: TGTGCCAGCAGCTCCCTAGCGGGGTCAGCCAAAAACATTCAGTACTTC
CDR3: CASSSLAGSAKNIQYF